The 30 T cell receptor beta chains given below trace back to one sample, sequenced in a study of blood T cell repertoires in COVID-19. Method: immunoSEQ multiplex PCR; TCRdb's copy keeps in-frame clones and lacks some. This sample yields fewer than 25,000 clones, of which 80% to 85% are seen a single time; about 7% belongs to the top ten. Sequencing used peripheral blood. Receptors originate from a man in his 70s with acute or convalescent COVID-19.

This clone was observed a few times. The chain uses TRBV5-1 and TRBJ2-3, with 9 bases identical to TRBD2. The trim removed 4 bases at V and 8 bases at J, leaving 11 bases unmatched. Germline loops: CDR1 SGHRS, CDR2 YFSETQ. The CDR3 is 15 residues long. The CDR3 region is CASSPGTSSVGTQYF. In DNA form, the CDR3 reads TGCGCCAGCAGCCCCGGGACTAGCAGTGTCGGTACGCAGTATTTT.

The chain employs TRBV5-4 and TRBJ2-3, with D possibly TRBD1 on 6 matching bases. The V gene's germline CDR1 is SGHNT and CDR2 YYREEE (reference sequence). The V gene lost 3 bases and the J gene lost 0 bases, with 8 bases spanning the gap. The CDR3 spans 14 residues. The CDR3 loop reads CASSWGQSTDTQYF. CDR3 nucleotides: TGTGCCAGCAGCTGGGGGCAGAGCACAGATACGCAGTATTTT.

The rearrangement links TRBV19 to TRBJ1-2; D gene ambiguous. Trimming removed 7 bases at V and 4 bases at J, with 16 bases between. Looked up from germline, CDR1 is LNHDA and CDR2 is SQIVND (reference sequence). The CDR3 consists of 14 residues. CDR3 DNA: TGTGCCAGTACGTTGGTCGGGGAGGCCTATGGCTACACCTTC. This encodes CASTLVGEAYGYTF.

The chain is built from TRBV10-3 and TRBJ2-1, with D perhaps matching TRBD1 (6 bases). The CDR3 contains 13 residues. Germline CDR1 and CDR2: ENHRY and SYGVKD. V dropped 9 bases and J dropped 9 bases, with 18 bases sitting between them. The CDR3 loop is CAIKGEGSGEQFF. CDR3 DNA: TGTGCCATAAAGGGGGAAGGGTCTGGTGAGCAGTTCTTC.

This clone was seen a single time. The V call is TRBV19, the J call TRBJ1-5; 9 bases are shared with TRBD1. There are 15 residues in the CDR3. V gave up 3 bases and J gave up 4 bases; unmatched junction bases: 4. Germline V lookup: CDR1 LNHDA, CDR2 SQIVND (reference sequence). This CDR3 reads CASSMGQGLNQPQHF. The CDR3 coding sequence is TGTGCCAGTAGTATGGGACAGGGCCTAAATCAGCCCCAGCATTTT.

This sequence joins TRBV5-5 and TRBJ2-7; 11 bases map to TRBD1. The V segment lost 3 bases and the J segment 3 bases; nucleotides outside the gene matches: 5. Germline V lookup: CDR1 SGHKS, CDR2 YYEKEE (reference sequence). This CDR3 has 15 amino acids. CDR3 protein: CASSSQGTGGYEQYF. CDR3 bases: TGTGCCAGCAGCTCCCAGGGGACAGGGGGCTACGAGCAGTACTTC.

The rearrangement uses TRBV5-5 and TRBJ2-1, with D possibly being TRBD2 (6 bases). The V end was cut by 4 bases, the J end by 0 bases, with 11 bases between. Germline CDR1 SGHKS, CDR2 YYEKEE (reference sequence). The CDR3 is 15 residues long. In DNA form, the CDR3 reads TGTGCCAGCAGCGCGGGACTGTTCTCCTACAATGAGCAGTTCTTC. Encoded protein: CASSAGLFSYNEQFF.

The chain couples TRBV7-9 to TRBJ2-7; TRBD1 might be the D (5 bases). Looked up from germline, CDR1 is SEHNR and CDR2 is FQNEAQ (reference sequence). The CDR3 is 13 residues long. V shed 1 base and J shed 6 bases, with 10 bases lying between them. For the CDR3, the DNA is TGTGCCAGCAGCTTAGTGGACACCGGCGAGCAGTACTTC. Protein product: CASSLVDTGEQYF. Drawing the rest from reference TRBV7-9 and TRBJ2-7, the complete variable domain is DTGVSQNPRHKITKRGQNVTFRCDPISEHNRLYWYRQTLGQGPEFLTYFQNEAQLEKSRLLSDRFSAERPKGSFSTLEIQRTEQGDSAMYLCASSLVDTGEQYFGPGTRLTVT.

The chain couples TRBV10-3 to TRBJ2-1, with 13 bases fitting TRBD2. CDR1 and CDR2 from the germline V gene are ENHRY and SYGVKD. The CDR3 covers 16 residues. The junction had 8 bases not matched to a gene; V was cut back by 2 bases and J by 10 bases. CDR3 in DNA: TGTGCCATCAGTGAGGGGACTAGCGGGAAAAGCGGGGAGCAGTTCTTC. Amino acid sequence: CAISEGTSGKSGEQFF.

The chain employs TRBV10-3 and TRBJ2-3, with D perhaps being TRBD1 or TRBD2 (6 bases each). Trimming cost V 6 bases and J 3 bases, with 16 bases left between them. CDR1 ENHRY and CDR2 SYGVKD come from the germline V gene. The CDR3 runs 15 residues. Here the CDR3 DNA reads TGTGCCATCAGCGAGGGGGGCATAGGGACAGATACGCAGTATTTT. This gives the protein CAISEGGIGTDTQYF.

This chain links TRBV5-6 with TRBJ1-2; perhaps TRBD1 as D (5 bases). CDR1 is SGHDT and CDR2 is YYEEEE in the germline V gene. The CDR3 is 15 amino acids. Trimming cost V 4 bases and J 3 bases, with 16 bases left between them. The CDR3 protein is CASSPGLIGDYGYTF. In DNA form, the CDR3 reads TGTGCCAGCAGCCCGGGACTCATAGGTGACTATGGCTACACCTTC.

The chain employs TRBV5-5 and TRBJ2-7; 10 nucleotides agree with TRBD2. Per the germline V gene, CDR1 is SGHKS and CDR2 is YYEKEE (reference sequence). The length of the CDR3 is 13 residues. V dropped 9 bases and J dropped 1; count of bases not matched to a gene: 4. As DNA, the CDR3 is TGTGCCACCGGACTAGCGGCTTCCTACGAGCAGTACTTC. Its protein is CATGLAASYEQYF.

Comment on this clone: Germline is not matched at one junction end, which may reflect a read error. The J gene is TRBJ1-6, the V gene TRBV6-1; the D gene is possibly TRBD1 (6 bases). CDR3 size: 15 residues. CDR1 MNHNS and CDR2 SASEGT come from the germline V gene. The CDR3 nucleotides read TGTGCCAGCAGAGAAGGAGGGGGTGGTAATTCACCCCTCCACTTT. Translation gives CASREGGGGNSPLHF.

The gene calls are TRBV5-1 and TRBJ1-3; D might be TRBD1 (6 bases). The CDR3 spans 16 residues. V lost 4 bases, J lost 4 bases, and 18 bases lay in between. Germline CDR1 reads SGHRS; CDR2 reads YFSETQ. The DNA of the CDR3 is TGCGCCAGCAGCCTGGACAGTTCCGGTGGAGGAAACACCATATATTTT. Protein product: CASSLDSSGGGNTIYF. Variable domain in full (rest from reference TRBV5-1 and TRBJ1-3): KAGVTQTPRYLIKTRGQQVTLSCSPISGHRSVSWYQQTPGQGLQFLFEYFSETQRNKGNFPGRFSGRQFSNSRSEMNVSTLELGDSALYLCASSLDSSGGGNTIYFGEGSWLTVV.

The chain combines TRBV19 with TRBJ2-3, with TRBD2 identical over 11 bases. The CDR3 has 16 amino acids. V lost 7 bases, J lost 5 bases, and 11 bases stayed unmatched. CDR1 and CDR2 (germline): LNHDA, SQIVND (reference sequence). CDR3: CASTLGLAGGLDTQYF. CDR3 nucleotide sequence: TGTGCCAGTACCCTAGGATTAGCGGGAGGGTTAGATACGCAGTATTTT.

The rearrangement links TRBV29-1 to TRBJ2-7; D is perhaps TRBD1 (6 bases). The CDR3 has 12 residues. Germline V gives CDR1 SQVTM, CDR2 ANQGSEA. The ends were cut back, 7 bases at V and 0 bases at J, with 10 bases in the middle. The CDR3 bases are TGCAGCGCCAAGGACAGCTCCTACGAGCAGTACTTC. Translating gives CSAKDSSYEQYF.

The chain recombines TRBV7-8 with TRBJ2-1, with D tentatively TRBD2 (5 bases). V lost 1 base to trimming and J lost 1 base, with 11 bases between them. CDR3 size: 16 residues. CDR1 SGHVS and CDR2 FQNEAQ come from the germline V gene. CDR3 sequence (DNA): TGTGCCAGCAGCTTAGATACAGCGGAGTCCTACAATGAGCAGTTCTTC. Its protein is CASSLDTAESYNEQFF.

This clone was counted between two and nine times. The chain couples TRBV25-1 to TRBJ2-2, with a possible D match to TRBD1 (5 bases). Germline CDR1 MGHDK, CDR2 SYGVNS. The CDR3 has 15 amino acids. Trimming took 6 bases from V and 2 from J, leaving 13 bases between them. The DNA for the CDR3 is TGTGCCAGCAGCGAGACAGTTCAAAACACCGGGGAGCTGTTTTTT. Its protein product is CASSETVQNTGELFF.

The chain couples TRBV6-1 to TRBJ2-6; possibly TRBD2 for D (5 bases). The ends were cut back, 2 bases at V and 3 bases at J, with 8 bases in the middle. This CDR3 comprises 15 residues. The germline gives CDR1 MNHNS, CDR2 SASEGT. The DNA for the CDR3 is TGTGCCAGCAGTGAACTCGGGGTTGGGGCCAACGTCCTGACTTTC. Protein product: CASSELGVGANVLTF.

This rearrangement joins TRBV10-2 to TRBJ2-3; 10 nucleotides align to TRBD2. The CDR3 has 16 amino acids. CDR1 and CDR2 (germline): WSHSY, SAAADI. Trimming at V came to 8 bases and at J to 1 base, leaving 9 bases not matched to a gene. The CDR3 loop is CASSMTLAGGTDTQYF. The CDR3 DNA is TGCGCCAGCTCCATGACCCTAGCGGGAGGCACAGATACGCAGTATTTT.

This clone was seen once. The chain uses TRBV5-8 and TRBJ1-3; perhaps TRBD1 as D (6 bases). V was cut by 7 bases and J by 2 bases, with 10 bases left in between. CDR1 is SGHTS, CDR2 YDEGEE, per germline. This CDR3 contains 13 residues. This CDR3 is CASVAGAGNTIYF. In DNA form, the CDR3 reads TGTGCCAGCGTGGCAGGGGCTGGAAACACCATATATTTT.

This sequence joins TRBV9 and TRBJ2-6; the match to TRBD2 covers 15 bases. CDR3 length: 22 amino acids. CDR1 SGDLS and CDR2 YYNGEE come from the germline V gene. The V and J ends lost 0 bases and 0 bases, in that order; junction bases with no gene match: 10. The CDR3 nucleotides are TGTGCCAGCAGCGTAGGCGGAGGGACTAGCGGGGGGACTCTCTCTGGGGCCAACGTCCTGACTTTC. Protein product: CASSVGGGTSGGTLSGANVLTF.

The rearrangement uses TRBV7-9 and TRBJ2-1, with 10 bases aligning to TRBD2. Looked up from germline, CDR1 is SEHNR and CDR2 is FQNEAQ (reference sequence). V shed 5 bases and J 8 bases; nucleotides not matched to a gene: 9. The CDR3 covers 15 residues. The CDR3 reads CASSPKAGGAHEQFF. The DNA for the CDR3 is TGTGCCAGCAGCCCTAAAGCGGGAGGGGCCCATGAGCAGTTCTTC. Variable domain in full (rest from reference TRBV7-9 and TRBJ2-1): DTGVSQNPRHKITKRGQNVTFRCDPISEHNRLYWYRQTLGQGPEFLTYFQNEAQLEKSRLLSDRFSAERPKGSFSTLEIQRTEQGDSAMYLCASSPKAGGAHEQFFGPGTRLTVL.

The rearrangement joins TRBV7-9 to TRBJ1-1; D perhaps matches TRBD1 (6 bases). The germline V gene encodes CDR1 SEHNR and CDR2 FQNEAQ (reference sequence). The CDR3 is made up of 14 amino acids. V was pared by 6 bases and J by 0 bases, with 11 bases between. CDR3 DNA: TGTGCCAGCAGAGTAGGGGGAGTGAACACTGAAGCTTTCTTT. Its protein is CASRVGGVNTEAFF.

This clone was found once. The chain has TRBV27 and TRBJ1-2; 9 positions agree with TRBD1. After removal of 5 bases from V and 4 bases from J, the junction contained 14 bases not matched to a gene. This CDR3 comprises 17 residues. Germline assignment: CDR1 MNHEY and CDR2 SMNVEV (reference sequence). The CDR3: CASSPRTGVGKLYGYTF. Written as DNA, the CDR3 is TGTGCCAGCAGTCCACGGACAGGGGTGGGCAAGCTCTATGGCTACACCTTC.

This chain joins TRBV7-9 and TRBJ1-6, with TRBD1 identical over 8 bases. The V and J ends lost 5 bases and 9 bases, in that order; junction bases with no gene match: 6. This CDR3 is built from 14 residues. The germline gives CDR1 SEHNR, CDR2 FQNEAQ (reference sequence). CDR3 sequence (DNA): TGTGCCAGCAGCCGAGGACAGGGAAGTTCACCCCTCCACTTT. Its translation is CASSRGQGSSPLHF.

CDR3 region: CASLGPGPNTEAFF. CDR3 sequence (DNA): TGTGCCAGCCTCGGGCCAGGGCCGAACACTGAAGCTTTCTTT. V and J are TRBV13 and TRBJ1-1, with a weak D call TRBD1 (5 bases). Trimming stripped 8 bases from V and 1 base from J, with 14 bases between. The germline V gene encodes CDR1 PRHDT and CDR2 FYEKMQ (reference sequence). The CDR3 contains 14 residues.

The CDR3 DNA sequence: TGTGCCAGCAGCAGCGGACTAGCGGGAGGGCCCGAGCAGTACTTC. Its translation: CASSSGLAGGPEQYF. This chain connects TRBV9 to TRBJ2-7, with TRBD2 identical over 15 bases. The trim removed 4 bases at V and 6 bases at J, leaving 5 bases unmatched. The CDR3 loop spans 15 amino acids. Germline V lookup: CDR1 SGDLS, CDR2 YYNGEE.

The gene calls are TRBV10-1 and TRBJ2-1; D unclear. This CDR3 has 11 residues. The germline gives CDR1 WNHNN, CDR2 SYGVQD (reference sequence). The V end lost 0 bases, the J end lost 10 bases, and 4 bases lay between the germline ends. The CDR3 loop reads CASSESREQFF. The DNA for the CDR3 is TGCGCCAGCAGTGAGTCCCGGGAGCAGTTCTTC.

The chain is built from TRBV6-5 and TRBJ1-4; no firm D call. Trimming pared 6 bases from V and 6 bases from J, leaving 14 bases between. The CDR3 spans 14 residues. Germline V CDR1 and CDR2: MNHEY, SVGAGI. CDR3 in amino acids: CASRPGEADEKLFF. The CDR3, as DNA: TGTGCCAGCAGACCCGGGGAGGCGGATGAAAAACTGTTTTTT.